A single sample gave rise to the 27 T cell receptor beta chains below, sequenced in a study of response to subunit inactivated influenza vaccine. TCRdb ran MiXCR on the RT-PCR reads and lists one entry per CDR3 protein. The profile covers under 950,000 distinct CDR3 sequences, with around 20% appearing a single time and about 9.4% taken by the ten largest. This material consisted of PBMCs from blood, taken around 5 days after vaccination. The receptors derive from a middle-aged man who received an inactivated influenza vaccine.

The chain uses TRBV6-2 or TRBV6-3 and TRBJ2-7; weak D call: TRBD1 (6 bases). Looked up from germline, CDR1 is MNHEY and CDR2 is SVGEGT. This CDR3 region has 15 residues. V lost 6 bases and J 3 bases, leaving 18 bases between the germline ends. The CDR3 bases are TGTGCCAGCAGCCAGGGGAAACGACCAATCTACGAGCAGTACTTC. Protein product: CASSQGKRPIYEQYF.

The chain's CDR3 is CAISQGETQYF. DNA for the CDR3: TGTGCCATTTCACAGGGGGAGACCCAGTACTTC. This chain joins TRBV6-6 and TRBJ2-5; 7 nucleotides match TRBD1. The junction had 4 bases not matched to a gene; V was cut back by 10 bases and J by 5 bases. Germline CDR1 MNHNY, CDR2 SVGAGI (reference sequence). This CDR3 is 11 amino acids long.

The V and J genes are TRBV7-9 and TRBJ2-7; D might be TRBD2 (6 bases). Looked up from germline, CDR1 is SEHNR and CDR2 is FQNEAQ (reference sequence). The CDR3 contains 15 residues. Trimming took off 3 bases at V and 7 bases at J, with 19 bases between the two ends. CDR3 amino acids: CASSFYSGTIREQYF. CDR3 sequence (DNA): TGTGCCAGCAGCTTTTATAGCGGTACTATACGGGAGCAGTACTTC.

The CDR3 bases are TGTGCCATCAGTGACTGGGGGGGTTCCGGGGCCAACGTCCTGACTTTC. It specifies CAISDWGGSGANVLTF. This chain connects TRBV10-3 to TRBJ2-6, with 7 bases matching TRBD2. In germline, CDR1 is ENHRY, CDR2 SYGVKD. This CDR3 comprises 16 residues. V shed 3 bases, J shed 4 bases, and the junction held 6 bases outside the gene matches.

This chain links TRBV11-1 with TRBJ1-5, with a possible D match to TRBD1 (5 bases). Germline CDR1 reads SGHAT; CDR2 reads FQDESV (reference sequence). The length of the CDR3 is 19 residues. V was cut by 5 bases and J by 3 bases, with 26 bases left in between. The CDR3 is CASSQGAGLTRRVNQPQHF. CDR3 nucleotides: TGTGCCAGCAGCCAAGGGGCCGGACTGACACGTCGGGTCAATCAGCCCCAGCATTTT.

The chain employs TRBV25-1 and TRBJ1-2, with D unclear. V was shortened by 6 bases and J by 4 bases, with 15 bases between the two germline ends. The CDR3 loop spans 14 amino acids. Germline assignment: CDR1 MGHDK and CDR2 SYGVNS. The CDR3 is CASSPAYWGYGYTF. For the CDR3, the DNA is TGTGCCAGCAGCCCCGCGTACTGGGGCTATGGCTACACCTTC.

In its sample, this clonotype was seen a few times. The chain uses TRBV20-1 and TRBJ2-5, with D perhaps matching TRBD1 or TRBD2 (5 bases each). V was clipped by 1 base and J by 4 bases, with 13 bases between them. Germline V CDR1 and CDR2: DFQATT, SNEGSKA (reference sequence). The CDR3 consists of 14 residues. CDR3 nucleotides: TGCAGTGCTAGAGGGGGACGGGCAACAGAGACCCAGTACTTC. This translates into CSARGGRATETQYF.

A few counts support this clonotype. CDR3 region: CASSLETEQYF. CDR3 nucleotide sequence: TGTGCCAGCAGCTTGGAGACAGAGCAGTACTTC. The rearrangement joins TRBV5-6 to TRBJ2-7; D is uncertain. The CDR3 is made up of 11 amino acids. Trimming removed 0 bases from V and 7 bases from J, with 5 bases in between. From germline, CDR1 is SGHDT and CDR2 YYEEEE.

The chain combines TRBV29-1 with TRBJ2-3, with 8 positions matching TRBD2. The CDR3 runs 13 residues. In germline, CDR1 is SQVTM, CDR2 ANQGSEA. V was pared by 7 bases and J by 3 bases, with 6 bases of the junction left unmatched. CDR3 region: CSGQGLETDTQYF. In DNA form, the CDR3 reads TGCAGCGGGCAGGGACTAGAAACAGATACGCAGTATTTT.

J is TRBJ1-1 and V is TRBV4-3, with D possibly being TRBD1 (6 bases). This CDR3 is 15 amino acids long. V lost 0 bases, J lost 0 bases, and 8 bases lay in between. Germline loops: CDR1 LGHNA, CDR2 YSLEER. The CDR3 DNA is TGCGCCAGCAGCCAAGATCCAGGGGTGAACACTGAAGCTTTCTTT. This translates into CASSQDPGVNTEAFF.

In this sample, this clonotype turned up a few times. CDR3 nucleotides: TGTGCCAGCAGCGTAGGTTTTAGCGGGTCATCCTACAATGAGCAGTTCTTC. Translation gives CASSVGFSGSSYNEQFF. The chain is built from TRBV9 and TRBJ2-1; 7 nucleotides align to TRBD2. The ends lost 0 bases at V and 1 base at J; junction bases unmatched: 7. The CDR3 has 17 residues. Germline-derived CDR1 and CDR2 are SGDLS and YYNGEE. The full variable domain, in which reference TRBV9 and TRBJ2-1 provide the parts outside the CDR3, is DSGVTQTPKHLITATGQRVTLRCSPRSGDLSVYWYQQSLDQGLQFLIQYYNGEERAKGNILERFSAQQFPDLHSELNLSSLELGDSALYFCASSVGFSGSSYNEQFFGPGTRLTVL.

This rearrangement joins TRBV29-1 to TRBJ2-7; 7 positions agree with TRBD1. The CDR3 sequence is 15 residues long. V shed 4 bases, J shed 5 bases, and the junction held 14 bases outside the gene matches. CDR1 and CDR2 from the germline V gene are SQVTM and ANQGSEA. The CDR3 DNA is TGCAGCGTTGCCCCCCCGACAGGGACCGTCGACGAGCAGTACTTC. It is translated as CSVAPPTGTVDEQYF.

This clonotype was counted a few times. The CDR3 region has the DNA TGCAGCGTTGAAGGACCGGGGATCTATGGCTACACCTTC. This gives the protein CSVEGPGIYGYTF. The chain combines TRBV29-1 with TRBJ1-2; D is ambiguous. Deletions cut 1 base from V and 4 bases from J, with 10 bases between. Germline values: CDR1 SQVTM, CDR2 ANQGSEA. There are 13 residues in the CDR3.

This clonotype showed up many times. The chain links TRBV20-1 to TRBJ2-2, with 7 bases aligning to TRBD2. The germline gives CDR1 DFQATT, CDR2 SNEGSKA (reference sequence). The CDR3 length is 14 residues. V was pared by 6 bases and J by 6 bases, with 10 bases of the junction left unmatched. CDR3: CSAALAEPSGELFF. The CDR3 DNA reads TGCAGTGCGGCCCTAGCGGAACCTTCCGGGGAGCTGTTTTTT.

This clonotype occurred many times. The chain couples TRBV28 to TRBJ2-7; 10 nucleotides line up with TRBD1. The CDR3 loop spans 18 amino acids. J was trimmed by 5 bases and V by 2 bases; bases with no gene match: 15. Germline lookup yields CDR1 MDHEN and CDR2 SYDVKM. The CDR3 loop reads CASSLRFDRGLVKNEQYF. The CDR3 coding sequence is TGTGCCAGCAGTTTAAGATTCGACAGGGGGCTGGTAAAGAACGAGCAGTACTTC.

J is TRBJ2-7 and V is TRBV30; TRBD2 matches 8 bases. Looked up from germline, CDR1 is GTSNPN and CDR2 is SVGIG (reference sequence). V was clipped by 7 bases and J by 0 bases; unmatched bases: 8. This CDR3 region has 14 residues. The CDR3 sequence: CALISGKNSYEQYF. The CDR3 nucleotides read TGTGCCTTGATTAGCGGGAAAAACTCCTACGAGCAGTACTTC.

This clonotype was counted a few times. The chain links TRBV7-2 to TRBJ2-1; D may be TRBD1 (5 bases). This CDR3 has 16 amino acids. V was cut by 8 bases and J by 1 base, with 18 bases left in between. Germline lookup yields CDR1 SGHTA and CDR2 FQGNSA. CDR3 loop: CASGPVAGSSYNEQFF. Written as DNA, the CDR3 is TGTGCCAGCGGCCCGGTGGCAGGGTCGTCCTACAATGAGCAGTTCTTC. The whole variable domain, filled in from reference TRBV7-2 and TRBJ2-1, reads GAGVSQSPSNKVTEKGKDVELRCDPISGHTALYWYRQSLGQGLEFLIYFQGNSAPDKSGLPSDRFSAERTGGSVSTLTIQRTQQEDSAVYLCASGPVAGSSYNEQFFGPGTRLTVL.

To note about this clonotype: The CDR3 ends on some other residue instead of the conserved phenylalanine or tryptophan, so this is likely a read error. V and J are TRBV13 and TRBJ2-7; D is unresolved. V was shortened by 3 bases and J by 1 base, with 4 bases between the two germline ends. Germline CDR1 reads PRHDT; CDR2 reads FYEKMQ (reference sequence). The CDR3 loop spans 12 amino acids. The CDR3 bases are TGTGCCAGCAGCTTTGGTTCCTACGAGCAGTACTTG. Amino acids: CASSFGSYEQYL.

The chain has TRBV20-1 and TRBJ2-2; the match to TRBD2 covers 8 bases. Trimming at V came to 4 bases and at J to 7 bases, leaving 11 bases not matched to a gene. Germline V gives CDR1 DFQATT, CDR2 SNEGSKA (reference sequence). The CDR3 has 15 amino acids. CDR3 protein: CSAKGLAWWGGELFF. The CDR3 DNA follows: TGCAGTGCTAAAGGACTAGCCTGGTGGGGCGGGGAGCTGTTTTTT.

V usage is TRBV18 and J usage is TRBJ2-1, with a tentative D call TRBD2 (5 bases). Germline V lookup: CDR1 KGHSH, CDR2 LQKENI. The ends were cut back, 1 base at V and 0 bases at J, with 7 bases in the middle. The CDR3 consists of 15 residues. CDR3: CASSPRTSSYNEQFF. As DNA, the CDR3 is TGTGCCAGCTCACCACGAACTAGCTCCTACAATGAGCAGTTCTTC.

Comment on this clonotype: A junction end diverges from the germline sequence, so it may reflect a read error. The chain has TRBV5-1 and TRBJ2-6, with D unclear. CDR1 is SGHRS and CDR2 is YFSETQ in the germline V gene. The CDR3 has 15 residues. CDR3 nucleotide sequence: TGCGACAGCAGCATCGGGCACACTGGGGCCAACGTCCTGACTTTC. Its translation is CDSSIGHTGANVLTF.

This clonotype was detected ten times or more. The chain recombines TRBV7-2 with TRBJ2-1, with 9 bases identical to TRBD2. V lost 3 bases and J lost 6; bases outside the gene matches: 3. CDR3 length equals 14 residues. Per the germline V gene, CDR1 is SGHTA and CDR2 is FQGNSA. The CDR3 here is CASSFRTSANEQFF. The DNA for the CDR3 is TGTGCCAGCAGCTTTCGGACTAGCGCCAATGAGCAGTTCTTC.

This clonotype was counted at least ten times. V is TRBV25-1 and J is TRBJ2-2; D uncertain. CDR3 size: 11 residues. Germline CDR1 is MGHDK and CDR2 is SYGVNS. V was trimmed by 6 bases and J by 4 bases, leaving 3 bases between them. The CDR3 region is CASSVTGELFF. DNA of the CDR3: TGTGCCAGCAGCGTCACCGGGGAGCTGTTTTTT.

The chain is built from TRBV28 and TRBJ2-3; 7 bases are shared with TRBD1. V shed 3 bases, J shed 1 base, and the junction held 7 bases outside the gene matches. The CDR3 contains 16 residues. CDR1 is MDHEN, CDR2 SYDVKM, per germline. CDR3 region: CASSFWTGLGTDTQYF. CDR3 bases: TGTGCCAGCAGTTTCTGGACAGGCTTGGGCACAGATACGCAGTATTTT.

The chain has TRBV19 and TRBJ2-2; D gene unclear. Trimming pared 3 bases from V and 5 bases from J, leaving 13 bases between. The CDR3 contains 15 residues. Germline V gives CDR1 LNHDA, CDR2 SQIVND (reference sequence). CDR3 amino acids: CASSIIDPGTGELFF. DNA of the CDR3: TGTGCCAGTAGTATTATTGACCCCGGGACCGGGGAGCTGTTTTTT.

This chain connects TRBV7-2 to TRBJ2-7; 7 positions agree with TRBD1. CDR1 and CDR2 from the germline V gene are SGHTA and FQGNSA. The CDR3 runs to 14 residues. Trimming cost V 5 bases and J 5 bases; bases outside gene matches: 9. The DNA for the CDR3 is TGTGCCAGCAGCCCAACGGGACAGATCGACGAGCAGTACTTC. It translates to CASSPTGQIDEQYF.

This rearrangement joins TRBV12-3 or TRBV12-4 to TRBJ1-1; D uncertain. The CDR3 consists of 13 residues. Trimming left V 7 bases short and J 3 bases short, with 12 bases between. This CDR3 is CASTFKPYTEAFF. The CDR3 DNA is TGTGCCAGCACCTTTAAACCTTACACTGAAGCTTTCTTT.